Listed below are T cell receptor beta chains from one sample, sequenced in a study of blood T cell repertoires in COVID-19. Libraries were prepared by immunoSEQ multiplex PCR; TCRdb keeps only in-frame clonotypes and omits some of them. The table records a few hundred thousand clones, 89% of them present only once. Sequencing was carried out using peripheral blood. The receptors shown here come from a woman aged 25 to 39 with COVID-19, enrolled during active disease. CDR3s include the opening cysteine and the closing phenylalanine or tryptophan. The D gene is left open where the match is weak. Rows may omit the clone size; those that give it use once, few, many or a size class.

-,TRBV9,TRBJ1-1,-,TGTGCCAGCAGCCCCGTTAGTGTGGGGGGGCGGAAAGGGGCTGAAGCTTTCTTT,CASSPVSVGGRKGAEAFF
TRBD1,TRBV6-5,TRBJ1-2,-,TGTGCCAGCAGAGCGACAGGGGTAACGGGCTACACCTTC,CASRATGVTGYTF
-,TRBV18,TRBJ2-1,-,TGTGCCAGCTCACCACCGGCCGCAGGGTCCTACAATGAGCAGTTCTTC,CASSPPAAGSYNEQFF
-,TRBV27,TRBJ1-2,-,TGTGCCAGCAGTTTACAGGCCGGCAGCTATGGCTACACCTTC,CASSLQAGSYGYTF
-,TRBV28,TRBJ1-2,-,TGTGCCAGCACCGGTCGTGGGGCAGGGGCGGACTATGGCTACACCTTC,CASTGRGAGADYGYTF
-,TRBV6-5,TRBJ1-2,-,TGTGCCAGCAGTTACCAGGGTGGCTCCCCCCTCTATGGCTACACCTTC,CASSYQGGSPLYGYTF
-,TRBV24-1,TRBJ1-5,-,TGTGCCACCAGTGACCAGGGACATCGGCAGCCCCAGCATTTT,CATSDQGHRQPQHF
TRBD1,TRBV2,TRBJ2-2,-,TGTGCCACCGGGACAGGGGTGAACACCGGGGAGCTGTTTTTT,CATGTGVNTGELFF
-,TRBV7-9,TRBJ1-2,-,TGTGCTCTACAGGAAGACTATGGCTACACCTTC,CALQEDYGYTF
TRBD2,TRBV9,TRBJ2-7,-,TGTGCCAGCAGCGTAGGGCTAGCGGGCGATTACGAGCAGTACTTC,CASSVGLAGDYEQYF
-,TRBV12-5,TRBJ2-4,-,TGTGCTAGTGGTTTGGTACAAGTACAGGGCCCATTATCGCTAGCCAAAAACATTCAGTACTTC,CASGLVQVQGPLSLAKNIQYF
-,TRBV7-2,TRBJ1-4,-,TGTGCCAGCAGCCCAGGGCCGGCTTCTAATGAAAAACTGTTTTTT,CASSPGPASNEKLFF
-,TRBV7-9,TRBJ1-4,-,TGTGCCAGCAGCCCCCTCCAGGGGTCGGGGAAACTGTTTTTT,CASSPLQGSGKLFF
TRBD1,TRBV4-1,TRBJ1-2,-,TGCGCCAGCAGCCAACTACTTGACAGGGGGCGCGAAGGCTACACCTTC,CASSQLLDRGREGYTF
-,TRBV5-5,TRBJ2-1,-,TGTGCCAGCAGCTTGGCTCTTACCAGTAACAATGAGCAGTTCTTC,CASSLALTSNNEQFF
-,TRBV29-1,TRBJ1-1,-,TGCAGCGCAGGTGGCGGGGCCGAGAACACTGAAGCTTTCTTT,CSAGGGAENTEAFF
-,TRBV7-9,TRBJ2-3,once,TGTGCCAGCACCACGGGGGACACAGATACGCAGTATTTT,CASTTGDTDTQYF
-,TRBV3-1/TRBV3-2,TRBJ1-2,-,TGTGCCAGCAGCCGCCGGGAGGACTATGGCTACACCTTC,CASSRREDYGYTF
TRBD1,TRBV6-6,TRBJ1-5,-,TGTGCCAGCAGTCGACAGGGGGCAGGGGGGAATCAGCCCCAGCATTTT,CASSRQGAGGNQPQHF
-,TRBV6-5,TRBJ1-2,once,TGTGCCAGCAGACCCGACGATGGGAGAGGCTACACCTTC,CASRPDDGRGYTF
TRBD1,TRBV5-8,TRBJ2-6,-,TGTGCCAGCCGGGACAGGGGATTGTCTGGGGCCAACGTCCTGACTTTC,CASRDRGLSGANVLTF
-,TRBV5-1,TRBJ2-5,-,TGCGCCAGCAGCTTGAGTATTAGCCTCCGGGGAGGAGAGACCCAGTACTTC,CASSLSISLRGGETQYF
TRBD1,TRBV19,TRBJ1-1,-,TGTGCCAGTAGCCCTCCCGGACAGGGCCGCACTGAAGCTTTCTTT,CASSPPGQGRTEAFF
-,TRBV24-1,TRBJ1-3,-,TGTGCCACCAGTGATCCCGGACAGTCGGGAAACACCATATATTTT,CATSDPGQSGNTIYF
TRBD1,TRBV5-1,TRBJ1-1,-,TGCGCCAGCAGCCAAAGGACAGGGAACACTGAAGCTTTCTTT,CASSQRTGNTEAFF
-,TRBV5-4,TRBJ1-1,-,TGTGCCAGCAGCTTGACCGGCACTGAAGCTTTCTTT,CASSLTGTEAFF
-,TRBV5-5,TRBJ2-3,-,TGTGCCAGCAGCTTGGCGGAGGGCCCGACCCCAGATACGCAGTATTTT,CASSLAEGPTPDTQYF
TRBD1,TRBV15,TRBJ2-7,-,TGTGCCACCAGCGGAGAGACAGGGCCCTACGAGCAGTACTTC,CATSGETGPYEQYF